This T cell receptor beta chain appears in the sequencing data of a study of molecular identifiers for immune sequencing clone quantification. Study at large: Sequencing covered four of five parts into which replicate RNA from approximately 20,000 or 98,000 naive CD8 cells was split.

Preparation of the bulk TCR libraries relied on previously described methods and listed TCR primers. Via MiXCR, TCRdb re-called the PCR reads, giving one row per CDR3 protein. This table holds hundreds of thousands of distinct CDR3 sequences, 24% found once. Sequencing libraries of naive CD8 cells derived from roughly 20,000 to 1,000,000 sorted cells with 10%, 30% or 50% RNA. V lost 7 bases and J 4 bases, leaving 16 bases between the germline ends. The CDR3 covers 14 residues. The receptor was isolated from a human donor in good health. Some libraries in this study had Jurkat cell RNA spiked in. The source material was naive CD8+ T cells from blood, with Jurkat cell RNA spiked in. Subset: FACS-sorted CD8+CD4-CCR7+CD45RA+ naive T cells. V is TRBV12-3 or TRBV12-4 and J is TRBJ1-1, with a weak D call TRBD1 (6 bases). The CDR3 DNA sequence: TGTGCCAGCACCCAGGGGAGAATGAGCACTGAAGCTTTCTTT. Encoded protein: CASTQGRMSTEAFF.